The next 30 T cell receptor beta chains were all read from a single sample in a study of prognosis after radiotherapy for stage I lung cancer. Two rounds of multiplex PCR amplified TCR beta CDR3 from genomic DNA. First-round PCR, the initial amplification, used primers specific to each TRBV and TRBJ gene. TCRdb passed the multiplex PCR reads through MiXCR, listing each CDR3 protein once. The sample yields fewer than 15,000 distinct CDR3 sequences, roughly 43% seen once. The specimen comprised PBMCs, sampled before or after stereotactic body radiation therapy (not recorded which). These receptors were collected from a donor aged 50 or older with non-small cell lung cancer.

This clonotype has ten or more counts. The chain is built from TRBV5-1 and TRBJ2-3; D gene uncertain. The V and J ends lost 5 bases and 5 bases respectively, with 9 bases between them. The CDR3 spans 12 residues. The V gene's germline CDR1 is SGHRS and CDR2 YFSETQ. The CDR3 loop reads CASRRWVDTQYF. The CDR3 region has the DNA TGCGCCAGCAGAAGATGGGTAGATACGCAGTATTTT.

This clonotype was picked up a small number of times. This may stem from a read error, because a much larger clone lies one nucleotide away. This sequence joins TRBV2 and TRBJ2-5; 7 nucleotides line up with TRBD1. With V trimmed by 7 bases and J by 3 bases, 2 bases remained unmatched. The CDR3 is 12 amino acids. The V gene's germline CDR1 is SNHLY and CDR2 FYNNEI. The CDR3 DNA follows: TGTGCCAGCAACAGGGGAGAAGAGACCCAGTACTTC. Translated, it gives CASNRGEETQYF.

The V and J genes are TRBV5-5 and TRBJ1-2, with D maybe TRBD1 (5 bases). The CDR3 totals 14 residues. V lost 2 bases to trimming and J lost 2 bases, with 10 bases between them. CDR1 and CDR2 (germline): SGHKS, YYEKEE (reference sequence). CDR3 sequence (DNA): TGTGCCAGCAGCTTTTACGGGGGGAACTATGGCTACACCTTC. It yields the protein CASSFYGGNYGYTF.

This clonotype was recorded at least ten times. This sequence may be a read error, since a much larger clone differs from it by one base. The V gene is TRBV2, the J gene TRBJ1-5, with TRBD1 as a possible D gene (5 bases). This CDR3 is built from 13 residues. Trimming stripped 7 bases from V and 2 bases from J, with 9 bases between. Looked up from germline, CDR1 is SNHLY and CDR2 is FYNNEI. The CDR3 region is CASIPRGNQPQHF. Written as DNA, the CDR3 is TGTGCCAGCATCCCCAGGGGCAATCAGCCCCAGCATTTT.

This rearrangement joins TRBV20-1 to TRBJ1-3; D unclear. This CDR3 comprises 13 residues. Per germline, CDR1 DFQATT and CDR2 SNEGSKA (reference sequence). Trimming took off 6 bases at V and 7 bases at J, with 16 bases between the two ends. CDR3 amino acids: CSALAGAPNTIYF. The DNA of the CDR3 is TGCAGTGCCCTGGCGGGCGCCCCCAACACCATATATTTT.

This clonotype has a single count. It is likely a read error: a sequence one base away is far more abundant. V usage is TRBV6-4 and J usage is TRBJ2-1, with 7 positions matching TRBD2. The J segment lost 4 bases and the V segment lost 6 bases, leaving 9 bases of the junction unmatched. This CDR3 comprises 15 residues. CDR1 is MRHNA, CDR2 SNTAGT, per germline. The CDR3 reads CASRLPSGVYNEQFF. The CDR3 DNA follows: TGTGCCAGCAGACTCCCTAGCGGTGTGTACAATGAGCAGTTCTTC.

This clonotype was seen once. This chain joins TRBV12-3 or TRBV12-4 and TRBJ1-2; D unresolved. The CDR3 totals 12 residues. The germline V and J ends were trimmed by 5 bases and 8 bases, with 12 bases remaining between them. CDR3 nucleotides: TGTGCCAGCAGTCCTGGCTTACTAGGCTACACCTTC. Translated: CASSPGLLGYTF.

This clonotype was seen once. CDR3 sequence reads: CASSLAGGTVNEKLFF. The CDR3 DNA reads as TGCGCCAGCAGCTTGGCCGGAGGGACAGTTAATGAAAAACTGTTTTTT. The chain couples TRBV5-1 to TRBJ1-4; 7 bases match TRBD1. This CDR3 comprises 16 residues. Trimming at V came to 0 bases and at J to 4 bases, leaving 6 bases not matched to a gene. CDR1 is SGHRS and CDR2 is YFSETQ in the germline V gene.

This chain joins TRBV6-5 and TRBJ1-2, with a weak D call TRBD1 (5 bases). The V gene's germline CDR1 is MNHEY and CDR2 SVGAGI. The CDR3 is 17 residues long. V shed 0 bases and J shed 0 bases, with 14 bases lying between them. CDR3 residues: CASSYSGFGGTNYGYTF. For the CDR3, the DNA is TGTGCCAGCAGTTACTCGGGGTTCGGGGGAACTAACTATGGCTACACCTTC.

This clonotype was counted at least ten times. The rearrangement links TRBV9 to TRBJ1-4; D ambiguous. Trimming took off 0 bases at V and 6 bases at J, with 6 bases between the two ends. This CDR3 is 13 amino acids long. Looked up from germline, CDR1 is SGDLS and CDR2 is YYNGEE. This CDR3 reads CASSVGTDEKLFF. CDR3 nucleotide sequence: TGTGCCAGCAGCGTAGGCACTGATGAAAAACTGTTTTTT. The complete variable domain, with remaining parts taken from reference TRBV9 and TRBJ1-4, reads DSGVTQTPKHLITATGQRVTLRCSPRSGDLSVYWYQQSLDQGLQFLIQYYNGEERAKGNILERFSAQQFPDLHSELNLSSLELGDSALYFCASSVGTDEKLFFGSGTQLSVL.

This clonotype was detected ten times or more. V and J are TRBV6-1 and TRBJ2-5; 14 positions match TRBD2. The CDR3 is made up of 19 amino acids. CDR1 and CDR2 from the germline V gene are MNHNS and SASEGT. V shed 0 bases, J shed 5 bases, and the junction held 11 bases outside the gene matches. The CDR3: CASSEANRTSGRSEETQYF. DNA for the CDR3: TGTGCCAGCAGTGAAGCGAATCGGACTAGCGGGAGGTCGGAGGAGACCCAGTACTTC.

This clonotype has only one observation. This chain links TRBV20-1 with TRBJ1-6; D may be TRBD1 (5 bases). The germline CDR1 and CDR2 sequences are DFQATT and SNEGSKA (reference sequence). The ends were cut back, 0 bases at V and 7 bases at J, with 13 bases in the middle. This CDR3 has 15 residues. The CDR3 sequence is CSARDRNRPNSPLHF. The CDR3 DNA follows: TGCAGTGCTAGAGATCGGAACAGGCCAAATTCACCCCTCCACTTT.

Comment on this clonotype: A much larger clone is a single base away; this may be a read error. The chain links TRBV10-2 to TRBJ2-5; no clear D gene. Germline V gene sequence: CDR1 WSHSY, CDR2 SAAADI. The CDR3 is 13 residues long. CDR3 nucleotides: TGCGCCAGCAGTGATGTCAGGAAGGAGACCCATTACTTC. As protein: CASSDVRKETHYF.

The V gene is TRBV6-2 or TRBV6-3, the J gene TRBJ1-4, with D perhaps matching TRBD1 (5 bases). The V and J ends lost 2 bases and 8 bases respectively, with 21 bases between them. The CDR3 length is 17 residues. The germline V gene has CDR1 MNHEY and CDR2 SVGEGT. The CDR3 reads CASSYQQGEVIWEKLFF. CDR3 coding DNA: TGTGCCAGCAGTTACCAGCAGGGAGAGGTGATTTGGGAAAAACTGTTTTTT.

This clonotype was seen ten or more times. V and J are TRBV5-1 and TRBJ1-1, with TRBD1 matching over 9 bases. J was trimmed by 2 bases and V by 3 bases; bases with no gene match: 11. The CDR3 spans 17 residues. Per the germline V gene, CDR1 is SGHRS and CDR2 is YFSETQ. The CDR3 reads CASSSPGQGEKNTEAFF. CDR3 in DNA: TGCGCCAGCAGCTCTCCGGGACAGGGAGAGAAAAACACTGAAGCTTTCTTT.

A word on this clonotype: The junction does not match germline at one end; this may be a read error. This chain links TRBV6-9 with TRBJ1-5; D may be TRBD1 (6 bases). Germline CDR1 reads MNHGY; CDR2 reads SVAAGI. There are 13 residues in the CDR3. The CDR3 region is CASSSRGQTPKHF. DNA of the CDR3: TGTGCCAGCAGTTCCAGGGGCCAGACGCCCAAGCATTTT.

This clonotype showed up many times. V usage is TRBV7-9 and J usage is TRBJ1-1, with 7 bases fitting TRBD1. The CDR3 is made up of 14 amino acids. The germline gives CDR1 SEHNR, CDR2 FQNEAQ (reference sequence). The ends lost 5 bases at V and 3 bases at J; junction bases unmatched: 6. CDR3 bases: TGTGCCAGCAGCCCACAGGGGAGTTACACTGAAGCTTTCTTT. It codes for CASSPQGSYTEAFF.

Notes on this clonotype: Just one base apart from a much larger clone, this may be a read error. The V gene is TRBV10-3, the J gene TRBJ2-1; 10 nucleotides align to TRBD2. The germline V gene has CDR1 ENHRY and CDR2 SYGVKD. Trimming at V came to 10 bases and at J to 4 bases, leaving 10 bases not matched to a gene. The CDR3 length is 15 residues. CDR3 nucleotides: TGTGCCACTGGGAATAGCGGGGGGTTTTACAATGAGCAGTTCTTC. Its translation: CATGNSGGFYNEQFF.

In its sample, this clonotype was seen many times. The CDR3: CASSSGVWDIQYF. The CDR3 region has the DNA TGTGCCAGTAGTTCCGGGGTTTGGGACATTCAGTACTTC. This chain uses TRBV19 with TRBJ2-4; D perhaps matches TRBD2 (5 bases). CDR1 is LNHDA and CDR2 is SQIVND in the germline V gene (reference sequence). The CDR3 extends over 13 amino acids. Trimming removed 5 bases from V and 8 bases from J, with 13 bases in between. Full variable domain (missing parts from reference TRBV19 and TRBJ2-4): DGGITQSPKYLFRKEGQNVTLSCEQNLNHDAMYWYRQDPGQGLRLIYYSQIVNDFQKGDIAEGYSVSREKKESFPLTVTSAQKNPTAFYLCASSSGVWDIQYFGAGTRLSVL.

Concerning this clonotype: Mismatch with germline at one junction end may stem from a read error. The chain links TRBV6-1 to TRBJ1-2; no clear D. This CDR3 has 12 amino acids. The germline CDR1 and CDR2 sequences are MNHNS and SASEGT. In DNA, the CDR3 is TGTGCCAGCAGTGAAGAAGGGTATGGATACACCTTC. Its translation is CASSEEGYGYTF.

Comments on this clonotype: One base separates it from a far larger clone, so it is likely a read error. The chain joins TRBV6-6 to TRBJ1-1; D gene ambiguous. Trimming stripped 0 bases from V and 3 bases from J, with 11 bases between. From germline, CDR1 is MNHNY and CDR2 SVGAGI (reference sequence). The CDR3 totals 15 residues. The DNA of the CDR3 is TGTGCCAGCAGTTACTCGAAGTTGGTCTACACTGAAGCTTTCTTT. Its translation: CASSYSKLVYTEAFF.

Turning to this clonotype: This likely stems from a read error, as it lies one base from a far larger clone. V is TRBV6-1 and J is TRBJ2-7; D remains unclear. CDR1 is MNHNS and CDR2 is SASEGT in the germline V gene. V was clipped by 7 bases and J by 2 bases, with 24 bases between them. CDR3 length: 17 amino acids. The CDR3 nucleotides are TGTGCCAGCACAAGTTTTACGCTCGGGTTTGACGCCTACGAGCAGTACTTC. Protein sequence: CASTSFTLGFDAYEQYF.

This clonotype came up a few times. V usage is TRBV2 and J usage is TRBJ2-4; 8 nucleotides align to TRBD1. The CDR3 consists of 17 residues. Trimming cost V 8 bases and J 2 bases; bases outside gene matches: 14. Germline lookup yields CDR1 SNHLY and CDR2 FYNNEI. CDR3 sequence reads: CASRETWDRPTKNIQYF. The CDR3 DNA reads as TGTGCCAGCCGAGAGACTTGGGACAGGCCTACCAAAAACATTCAGTACTTC.

This clonotype was seen ten or more times. The chain combines TRBV11-3 with TRBJ2-1, with 7 bases matching TRBD1. V shed 0 bases, J shed 3 bases, and the junction held 2 bases outside the gene matches. The CDR3 consists of 15 residues. Germline-derived CDR1 and CDR2 are SGHNT and YENEEA. The CDR3 bases are TGTGCCAGCAGCTTAGAGGGGACAGTCTACAATGAGCAGTTCTTC. Translation gives CASSLEGTVYNEQFF.

This clonotype appeared many times. V is TRBV10-3 and J is TRBJ1-1; TRBD1 matches 7 bases. The V and J ends lost 4 bases and 0 bases, in that order; junction bases with no gene match: 5. Germline lookup yields CDR1 ENHRY and CDR2 SYGVKD. The CDR3 covers 15 residues. DNA of the CDR3: TGTGCCATCAGTGGTAAGGGACAGATGAACACTGAAGCTTTCTTT. This codes for CAISGKGQMNTEAFF.

The chain has TRBV20-1 and TRBJ1-2, with TRBD1 matching over 8 bases. V gave up 6 bases and J gave up 5 bases; unmatched junction bases: 14. The CDR3 is made up of 15 amino acids. From germline, CDR1 is DFQATT and CDR2 SNEGSKA (reference sequence). CDR3 loop: CSAVGEGTGLYGYTF. As DNA, the CDR3 is TGCAGTGCCGTAGGCGAGGGGACAGGTCTTTATGGCTACACCTTC.

This clonotype occurred many times. The J gene is TRBJ1-2, the V gene TRBV29-1; weak D call: TRBD1 (5 bases). Germline V gene lookup returns CDR1 SQVTM and CDR2 ANQGSEA. The CDR3 is made up of 12 amino acids. Between the trimmed V and J ends, which lost 3 bases and 3 bases, there was a span of 8 bases. CDR3 sequence (DNA): TGCAGCGTTGATGGGGGGTACTATGGCTACACCTTC. Translated: CSVDGGYYGYTF. Looking up the rest from reference TRBV29-1 and TRBJ1-2 gives the full variable domain: SAVISQKPSRDICQRGTSLTIQCQVDSQVTMMFWYRQQPGQSLTLIATANQGSEATYESGFVIDKFPISRPNLTFSTLTVSNMSPEDSSIYLCSVDGGYYGYTFGSGTRLTVV.

The chain is built from TRBV2 and TRBJ2-3; D is undetermined. The CDR3 has 13 residues. Germline V gives CDR1 SNHLY, CDR2 FYNNEI. Trimming shortened V by 6 bases and J by 2 bases, and 9 bases separated the two germline ends. The CDR3 sequence: CASSFGTTDTQYF. CDR3 sequence (DNA): TGTGCCAGCAGCTTCGGAACCACAGATACGCAGTATTTT.

Judged by abundance, this clonotype is medium-sized. This rearrangement joins TRBV6-1 to TRBJ2-2; D is ambiguous. Germline V gene sequence: CDR1 MNHNS, CDR2 SASEGT. Trimming pared 7 bases from V and 4 bases from J, leaving 10 bases between. This CDR3 comprises 13 residues. CDR3 sequence reads: CASTPRPTGELFF. The CDR3 nucleotides read TGTGCCAGCACCCCGAGGCCCACCGGGGAGCTGTTTTTT.

On this clonotype: A read error may produce the germline difference seen at one junction end. The rearrangement joins TRBV7-9 to TRBJ2-1, with 7 bases that match TRBD2. Germline loops: CDR1 SEHNR, CDR2 FQNEAQ (reference sequence). This CDR3 has 14 amino acids. The CDR3 is CASSSPRDYDEQFF. CDR3 DNA sequence: TGTGCCAGCAGCTCCCCCCGGGACTACGATGAGCAGTTCTTC.